This TCR beta chain was found in a study of OX40 agonist ivuxolimab in advanced cancers. For the study at large: At around 81% male, the cohort had a mean age of 60 years, ranging from roughly 20 to 79.

Blood draws occurred at baseline, cycle 4 day 1, and cycle 7 day 1. There are 12 residues in the CDR3. The germline gives CDR1 SGHAT, CDR2 FQDESV (reference sequence). V shed 5 bases and J shed 6 bases, with 10 bases lying between them. This clone was counted once. Sequenced by immunoSEQ multiplex PCR; TCRdb stores in-frame clones only, minus some. Among 40,000 to 45,000 clones, 70% to 90% were seen once, and the ten largest hold roughly 2.7%. This material consisted of CD4+ or CD8+ T cells sorted from blood, taken in a trial of the OX40 agonist ivuxolimab. The clonotype comes from an adult with an advanced solid tumor such as melanoma, head and neck, liver or kidney cancer. The chain carries TRBV11-1 and TRBJ1-1; D call uncertain. The CDR3 is CASSLRAPEAFF. The CDR3 region has the DNA TGTGCCAGCAGCCTCCGAGCTCCTGAAGCTTTCTTT.